This is a list of T cell receptor beta chains from one sample in a study of CD8+CD57+ T cells in acquired aplastic anemia. TCRdb re-derived calls from the reads in MiXCR, one entry per CDR3 protein. This table holds under 350,000 distinct CDR3 sequences, 56% found once. Sequencing was performed on sorted CD4+, CD8+, or CD8+CD57+ T cells (not recorded which) from PBMCs. All receptors derive from a human donor with severe aplastic anemia or a healthy control (not recorded which). Each CDR3 is given with its conserved first and last residue. D genes are given only for firm matches. A row's size may be missing; if present it is once, few, many or a size class.

TRBV7-2	.	many	TRBJ2-7	CASSLKYEQYF	TGTGCCAGCAGCTTAAAATACGAGCAGTACTTC
TRBV7-2	TRBD2	.	TRBJ2-7	CASSLGGLAGGYEQYF	TGTGCCAGCAGCTTAGGTGGGCTAGCGGGAGGCTACGAGCAGTACTTC
TRBV4-2	.	many	TRBJ1-2	CASSQAGQADYGYTF	TGTGCCAGCAGCCAAGCGGGCCAGGCGGACTATGGCTACACCTTC
TRBV10-3	TRBD2	.	TRBJ2-7	CATGGDGYEQYF	TGTGCCACCGGGGGGGACGGTTACGAGCAGTACTTC
TRBV20-1	.	.	TRBJ1-5	CSASLIGGNNQPQHF	TGCAGTGCTAGTCTCATCGGGGGCAACAATCAGCCCCAGCATTTT
TRBV12-3/TRBV12-4	TRBD1	.	TRBJ2-7	CASSGRQGGTYEQYF	TGTGCCAGCAGTGGGAGACAGGGGGGTACCTACGAGCAGTACTTC
TRBV24-1	.	few	TRBJ2-3	CATRDSDTQYF	TGTGCCACCAGGGATAGTGATACGCAGTATTTT
TRBV5-1	.	many	TRBJ2-5	CASSLGPNQETQYF	TGCGCCAGCAGCTTGGGGCCCAATCAAGAGACCCAGTACTTC
TRBV7-2	.	.	TRBJ2-5	CARLETQYF	TGTGCCAGATTAGAGACCCAGTACTTC
TRBV14	.	.	TRBJ2-7	CASSQSLLSYEQYF	TGTGCCAGCAGCCAGAGTTTACTTTCCTACGAGCAGTACTTC
TRBV19	TRBD2	.	TRBJ2-3	CASSPPTSRDTQYF	TGTGCCAGTAGTCCTCCGACTAGCAGAGATACGCAGTATTTT
TRBV2	.	.	TRBJ1-3	CASSWDGSSTISGNTIYF	TGTGCCAGCAGCTGGGACGGATCCTCAACCATCTCCGGAAACACCATATATTTT
TRBV7-2	.	.	TRBJ2-2	CASSLVLGHTGELFF	TGTGCCAGCAGCTTGGTGCTAGGCCACACCGGGGAGCTGTTTTTT
TRBV5-1	TRBD1	many	TRBJ2-3	CASSPGTADTQYF	TGCGCCAGCAGCCCCGGGACAGCAGATACGCAGTATTTT
TRBV7-9	.	.	TRBJ2-7	CASSGRVSPEQYF	TGTGCCAGCAGCGGCAGGGTCTCCCCCGAGCAGTACTTC
TRBV7-2	.	many	TRBJ2-7	CASSLAHEQYF	TGTGCCAGCAGCTTAGCCCACGAGCAGTACTTC
TRBV11-2	TRBD2	.	TRBJ2-7	CASSPHWTSGGYDSYEQYF	TGTGCCAGCAGCCCACACTGGACTAGCGGGGGCTATGACTCCTACGAGCAGTACTTC
TRBV28	.	many	TRBJ2-7	CASSGDQGTSSYEQYF	TGTGCCAGCAGTGGTGATCAGGGGACCAGCTCCTACGAGCAGTACTTC
TRBV4-1	TRBD1	.	TRBJ1-2	CASSQEGTAYGYTF	TGCGCCAGCAGCCAAGAAGGGACAGCCTATGGCTACACCTTC
TRBV6-2/TRBV6-3	TRBD2	.	TRBJ2-3	CASSYNGGGADTQYF	TGTGCCAGCAGTTACAACGGGGGGGGCGCGGATACGCAGTATTTT
TRBV5-1	.	.	TRBJ2-3	CAGRGVTSTDTQYF	TGCGCCGGCAGAGGGGTTACTAGCACAGATACGCAGTACTTT
TRBV12-3/TRBV12-4	TRBD2	.	TRBJ2-7	CASRSSGGKPYEQYF	TGTGCCAGCAGGTCTAGCGGGGGGAAACCCTACGAGCAGTACTTC
TRBV5-1	TRBD2	.	TRBJ2-1	CASSLSGGPNEQFF	TGCGCCAGCAGCCTTAGCGGGGGCCCCAATGAGCAGTTCTTC
TRBV6-1	TRBD1	.	TRBJ1-1	CASTQGVTEAFF	TGTGCCAGCACTCAGGGGGTCACTGAAGCTTTCTTT
TRBV20-1	.	few	TRBJ1-1	CSARDLSRATEAFF	TGCAGTGCTAGAGATTTGTCACGGGCCACTGAAGCTTTCTTT
TRBV6-2/TRBV6-3	.	many	TRBJ2-7	CASSYGRGALSYEQYF	TGTGCCAGCAGTTACGGCCGTGGGGCGTTGAGCTACGAGCAGTACTTC